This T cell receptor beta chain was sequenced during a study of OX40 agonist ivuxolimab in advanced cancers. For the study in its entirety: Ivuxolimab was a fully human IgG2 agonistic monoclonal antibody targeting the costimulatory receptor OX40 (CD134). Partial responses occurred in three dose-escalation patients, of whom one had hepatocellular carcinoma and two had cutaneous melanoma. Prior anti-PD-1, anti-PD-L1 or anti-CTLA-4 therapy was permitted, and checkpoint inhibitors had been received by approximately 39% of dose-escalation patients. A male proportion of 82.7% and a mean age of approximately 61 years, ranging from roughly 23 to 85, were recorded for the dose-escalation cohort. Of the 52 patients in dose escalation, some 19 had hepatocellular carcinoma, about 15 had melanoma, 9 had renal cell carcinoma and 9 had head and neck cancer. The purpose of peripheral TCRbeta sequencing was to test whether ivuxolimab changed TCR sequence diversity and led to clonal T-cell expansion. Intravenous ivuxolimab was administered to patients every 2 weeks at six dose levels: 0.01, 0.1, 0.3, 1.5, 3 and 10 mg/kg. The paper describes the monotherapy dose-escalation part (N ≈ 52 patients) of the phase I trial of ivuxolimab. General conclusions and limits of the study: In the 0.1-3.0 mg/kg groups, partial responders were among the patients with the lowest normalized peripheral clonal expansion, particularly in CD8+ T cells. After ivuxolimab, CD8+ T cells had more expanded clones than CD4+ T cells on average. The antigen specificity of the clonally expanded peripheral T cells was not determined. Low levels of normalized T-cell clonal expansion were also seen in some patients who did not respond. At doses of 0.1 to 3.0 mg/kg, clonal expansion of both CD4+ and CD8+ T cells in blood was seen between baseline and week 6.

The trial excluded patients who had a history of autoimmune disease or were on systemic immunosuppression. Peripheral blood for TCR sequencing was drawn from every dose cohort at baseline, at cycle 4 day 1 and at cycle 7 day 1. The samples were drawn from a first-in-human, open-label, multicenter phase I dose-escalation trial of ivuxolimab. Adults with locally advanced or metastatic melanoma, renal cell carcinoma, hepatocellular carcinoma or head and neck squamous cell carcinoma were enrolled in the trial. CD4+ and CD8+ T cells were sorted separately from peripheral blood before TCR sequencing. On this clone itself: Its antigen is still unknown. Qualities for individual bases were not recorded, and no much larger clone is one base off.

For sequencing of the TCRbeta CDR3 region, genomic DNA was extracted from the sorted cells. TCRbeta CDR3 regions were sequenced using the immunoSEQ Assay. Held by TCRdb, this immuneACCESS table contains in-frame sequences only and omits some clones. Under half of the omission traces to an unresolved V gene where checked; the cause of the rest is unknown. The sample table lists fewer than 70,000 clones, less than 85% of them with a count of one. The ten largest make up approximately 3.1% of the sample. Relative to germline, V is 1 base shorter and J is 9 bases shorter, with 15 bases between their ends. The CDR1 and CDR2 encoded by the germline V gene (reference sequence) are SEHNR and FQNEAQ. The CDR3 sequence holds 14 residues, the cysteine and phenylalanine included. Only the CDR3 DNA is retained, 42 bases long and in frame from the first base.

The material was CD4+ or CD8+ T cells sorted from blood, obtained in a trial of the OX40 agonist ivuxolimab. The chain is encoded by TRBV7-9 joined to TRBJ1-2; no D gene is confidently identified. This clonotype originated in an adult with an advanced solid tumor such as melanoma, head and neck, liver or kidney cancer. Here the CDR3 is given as CASSLGDGPGSYTF. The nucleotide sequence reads TGTGCCAGCAGCTTAGGTGACGGTCCAGGCAGCTACACCTTC.